This T cell receptor (beta chain) was captured in a study of cytomegalovirus exposure and HLA in healthy donors. The CDR3 runs to 18 residues. CDR1 GTSNPN and CDR2 SVGIG come from the germline V gene (reference sequence). V shed 8 bases and J shed 5 bases, with 33 bases lying between them. 13 Jbeta primers and 60 Vbeta primers were used for the PCR. TCRdb's copy holds only in-frame clones and misses some; the assay was immunoSEQ multiplex PCR. This listing includes tens of thousands of clones. A note on this clone: Its antigen is as yet unknown.

Overall study findings and caveats: When analyzed later, a missense DCLRE1C variant was found to be linked to TCR beta V- and J-gene trimming. Analysis performed later found under 20,000 TCR beta sequences associated with HLA alleles at 0.05 false discovery rate. Analyses of presence and absence presupposed an approximately uniform sequencing depth across donors.

The V and J genes are TRBV30 and TRBJ1-2, with D tentatively TRBD1 (5 bases). This TCR came from a young woman in good health and CMV-seropositive. The sample consisted of PBMCs. The CDR3 DNA reads TGTGCCGGGGACCGAGCCCCCGGGCGCCCGGGGGGATATTATGGCTACACCTTC. Protein product: CAGDRAPGRPGGYYGYTF.